These 19 T cell receptor beta chains came from one sample sequenced in a study of blood T cells in healthy people across ages. A J-beta primer mix and a sample-barcoded 5' primer were used in a second PCR of about 6 to 12 cycles. MiXCR, run by TCRdb on the 5' RACE reads, gives a single entry per CDR3 protein. This table holds 1.4 million or so distinct CDR3 sequences, less than 45% found once. Sequenced sample: blood. The receptors shown here come from a woman under 30 in good health.

The V gene is TRBV29-1, the J gene TRBJ2-7, with D maybe TRBD1 (6 bases). The length of the CDR3 is 14 residues. The germline gives CDR1 SQVTM, CDR2 ANQGSEA. CDR3 nucleotides: TGCAGGATTCGTCAGGACAGCTTATCCTACGAGCAGTACTTC. Its translation: CRIRQDSLSYEQYF.

The V gene is TRBV13, the J gene TRBJ2-6; no reliable D call. This CDR3 is built from 15 residues. Germline CDR1 and CDR2: PRHDT and FYEKMQ (reference sequence). V was shortened by 11 bases and J by 0 bases, with 14 bases between the two germline ends. The CDR3: CASENGFSGANVLTF. The CDR3 DNA is TGTGCCTCAGAGAACGGATTCTCTGGGGCCAACGTCCTGACTTTC.

The chain's CDR3 is CSARSNIPEGPFSTDTQYF. The CDR3, as DNA: TGCAGTGCTAGATCCAATATACCTGAGGGGCCGTTTTCGACAGATACGCAGTATTTT. The genes are TRBV20-1 and TRBJ2-3; the D call may be TRBD1 or TRBD2 (5 bases each). The CDR3 is made up of 19 amino acids. With 2 bases removed from V and 3 bases from J, the gap between germline ends came to 27 bases. Germline lookup yields CDR1 DFQATT and CDR2 SNEGSKA (reference sequence).

This clonotype appeared a few times. The CDR3 loop reads CASSSPGQVAYEQYF. Here the CDR3 DNA reads TGTGCCAGCAGTTCCCCGGGACAAGTTGCCTACGAGCAGTACTTC. V usage is TRBV12-3 or TRBV12-4 and J usage is TRBJ2-7; D is possibly TRBD1 (6 bases). The germline V and J ends were trimmed by 4 bases and 2 bases, with 15 bases remaining between them. The CDR3 sequence is 15 residues long.

V usage is TRBV4-3 and J usage is TRBJ1-1; D remains unclear. Trimming left V 0 bases short and J 2 bases short, with 7 bases between. The CDR3 runs 14 residues. Looked up from germline, CDR1 is LGHNA and CDR2 is YSLEER. The CDR3, as DNA: TGCGCCAGCAGCCAAGATCCGGCCAACACTGAAGCTTTCTTT. Encoded protein: CASSQDPANTEAFF.

This clonotype was counted only a few times. The chain is built from TRBV20-1 and TRBJ1-4, with 8 bases identical to TRBD1. The CDR3 has 13 residues. The trim removed 7 bases at V and 7 bases at J, leaving 8 bases unmatched. Per the germline V gene, CDR1 is DFQATT and CDR2 is SNEGSKA (reference sequence). CDR3 in DNA: TGCAGTGTCCAGACAGGGGCGGGTGAAAAACTGTTTTTT. This translates into CSVQTGAGEKLFF.

The V call is TRBV6-2 or TRBV6-3, the J call TRBJ2-7; perhaps D is TRBD1 or TRBD2 (5 bases each). Trimming cost V 3 bases and J 2 bases, with 8 bases left between them. CDR1 MNHEY and CDR2 SVGEGT come from the germline V gene. The CDR3 sequence is 13 residues long. CDR3 bases: TGTGCCAGCAGTTATAAGGGACCCTACGAGCAGTACTTC. Translating it yields CASSYKGPYEQYF.

Notes on this clonotype: Just one base apart from a much larger clone, this may be a read error. This chain joins TRBV7-2 and TRBJ2-5; D ambiguous. V gave up 5 bases and J gave up 7 bases, with 14 bases separating them. Germline loops: CDR1 SGHTA, CDR2 FQGNSA. This CDR3 region has 13 residues. CDR3 nucleotide sequence: TGTGCCAGCAGCCCGGCAGATCAGTCGACCCAGTACTTC. Protein product: CASSPADQSTQYF.

The genes are TRBV24-1 and TRBJ2-3, with 13 nucleotides matching TRBD2. V dropped 0 bases and J dropped 3; count of bases not matched to a gene: 2. CDR3 length equals 17 residues. The germline CDR1 and CDR2 sequences are KGHDR and SFDVKD. CDR3 sequence reads: CATSDLETSGRTDTQYF. CDR3 DNA sequence: TGTGCCACCAGTGATTTGGAGACTAGCGGGAGGACAGATACGCAGTATTTT.

CDR3 coding DNA: TGTGCCAGCAGTTACACGAGGGGGGTATCCCAAGAGACCCAGTACTTC. As protein: CASSYTRGVSQETQYF. The chain links TRBV6-5 to TRBJ2-4; D is possibly TRBD1 or TRBD2 (6 bases each). The end of the DNA aligns better with TRBJ2-5, so the J call may be wrong. The CDR3 has 16 amino acids. Germline CDR1 and CDR2: MNHEY and SVGAGI.

The rearrangement joins TRBV6-5 to TRBJ1-6; D unresolved. CDR3 length: 14 residues. Germline V gene data show CDR1 as MNHEY and CDR2 as SVGAGI. V was pared by 2 bases and J by 0 bases, with 2 bases between. CDR3 residues: CASSYNSYNSPLHF. The CDR3 DNA is TGTGCCAGCAGTTACAACTCCTATAATTCACCCCTCCACTTT.

This clonotype occurred a few times. This chain joins TRBV4-1 and TRBJ2-3; 8 nucleotides match TRBD2. V lost 1 base, J lost 4 bases, and 7 bases stayed unmatched. Per germline, CDR1 MGHRA and CDR2 YSYEKL. The CDR3 sequence is 16 residues long. The CDR3 DNA follows: TGCGCCAGCAGCCAAGCTGCGACTAGCGCTTCAGATACGCAGTATTTT. Its protein product is CASSQAATSASDTQYF.

This sequence joins TRBV10-3 and TRBJ2-7; 7 bases map to TRBD2. Germline values: CDR1 ENHRY, CDR2 SYGVKD. The J segment lost 3 bases and the V segment lost 7 bases, leaving 9 bases of the junction unmatched. This CDR3 has 14 amino acids. The CDR3 DNA reads TGTGCCATCATGGGAGGGCCGGGGAGCTACGAGCAGTACTTC. It is translated as CAIMGGPGSYEQYF.

The chain employs TRBV7-9 and TRBJ2-1, with D unclear. Germline V CDR1 and CDR2: SEHNR, FQNEAQ (reference sequence). The V end lost 5 bases, the J end lost 0 bases, and 11 bases lay between the germline ends. The CDR3 is made up of 15 amino acids. CDR3 loop: CASSPTGHSYNEQFF. CDR3 sequence (DNA): TGTGCCAGCAGCCCGACCGGGCACTCCTACAATGAGCAGTTCTTC.

This clonotype came up a few times. This chain links TRBV10-3 with TRBJ2-7; TRBD2 matches 9 bases. Germline V gene lookup returns CDR1 ENHRY and CDR2 SYGVKD. This CDR3 is 13 amino acids long. Trimming took 7 bases from V and 3 from J; bases not matched to a gene: 4. The CDR3 DNA reads TGTGCCATCAAGCCTAGCGGGGACTACGAGCAGTACTTC. This gives the protein CAIKPSGDYEQYF.

The CDR3, as DNA: TGCAGCGTTATGGACGGAATCATGGACACTGAAGCTTTCTTT. It encodes CSVMDGIMDTEAFF. The chain carries TRBV29-1 and TRBJ1-1, with D unclear. CDR1 SQVTM and CDR2 ANQGSEA come from the germline V gene. The CDR3 has 14 amino acids. V was clipped by 5 bases and J by 3 bases, with 16 bases between them.

This chain uses TRBV15 with TRBJ1-5; unclear D gene. This CDR3 has 16 residues. Germline values: CDR1 LNHNV, CDR2 YYDKDF (reference sequence). V was trimmed by 0 bases and J by 0 bases, leaving 9 bases between them. CDR3 loop: CATSRDSGLSNQPQHF. Here the CDR3 DNA reads TGTGCCACCAGCAGAGATTCAGGACTTAGCAATCAGCCCCAGCATTTT.

J is TRBJ2-3 and V is TRBV9; D remains unclear. CDR3 size: 16 residues. V was trimmed by 2 bases and J by 0 bases, leaving 13 bases between them. The germline V gene has CDR1 SGDLS and CDR2 YYNGEE. The DNA for the CDR3 is TGTGCCAGCAGCGTGCGGTGGGGTTATAGCACAGATACGCAGTATTTT. Protein sequence: CASSVRWGYSTDTQYF.

This clonotype has a single count. The V gene is TRBV3-1, the J gene TRBJ2-4, with 9 bases that match TRBD1. The last part of the DNA fits TRBJ2-7 better; the J call may be wrong. The CDR3 is 17 amino acids. Germline CDR1 is LGHDT and CDR2 is YNNKEL (reference sequence). The DNA of the CDR3 is TGTGCCAGCAGCCGAAAGCAAACCGGGACAGGGCACTACGAGCAGTACTTC. As protein: CASSRKQTGTGHYEQYF.